Given below is one TCR beta chain in context. This entry comes from a study of blood T cell repertoires in COVID-19. The CDR3 spans 17 residues. V trimming: 4 bases; J trimming: 6 bases; junction bases outside the gene matches: 10. CDR1 and CDR2 from the germline V gene are KGHDR and SFDVKD. Clones were sequenced by immunoSEQ multiplex PCR, and TCRdb holds only the in-frame ones, with some missing. This sample yields about 180,000 clones, of which roughly four fifths are seen a single time; over 6% belongs to the top ten. The V and J genes are TRBV24-1 and TRBJ2-7, with TRBD2 matching 14 bases. The receptor's source is a woman aged 70-85 years with COVID-19, enrolled during active disease. Source material: peripheral blood. DNA of the CDR3: TGTGCCACCAGTGAAGCTGGACTAGCGGGAGGATCTGGCGAGCAGTACTTC. It codes for CATSEAGLAGGSGEQYF.